Listed below are T cell receptor beta chains from one sample, sequenced in a study of control samples from healthy donors and cancer patients. This table comes from immunoSEQ multiplex PCR, and its TCRdb copy is limited to in-frame clones, with some not included. The data contain under 300,000 clones, roughly 87% of them singletons. Specimen: PBMCs. The receptors derive from an older woman with lung cancer. CDR3s include the opening cysteine and the closing phenylalanine or tryptophan. The D gene is left open where the match is weak. Clone size appears in some rows only: once, few, many, or a class for an expanded clone.

cdr3_nt | cdr3_aa | clone_size | v_call | d_call | j_call
TGTGCCAGCAGGGACACTAACTCCTACAATGAGCAGTTCTTC | CASRDTNSYNEQFF | . | TRBV6-5 | . | TRBJ2-1
TGTGCCAGCAGCTTGAGACCCGAGAACACTGAAGCTTTCTTT | CASSLRPENTEAFF | . | TRBV5-5 | . | TRBJ1-1
TGTGCCAGCAGTTTAGCTGGGAACGAGCAGTACTTC | CASSLAGNEQYF | . | TRBV12-3/TRBV12-4 | . | TRBJ2-7
TGTGCCAGCAGCCAAGATGCCGGGGGGAAACTGTTTTTT | CASSQDAGGKLFF | . | TRBV3-1/TRBV3-2 | . | TRBJ1-4
TGTGCCAGCAGCCACCTAGCGGGAGGGCCATCAGATACGCAGTATTTT | CASSHLAGGPSDTQYF | . | TRBV14 | TRBD2 | TRBJ2-3
TGCGCCAGCAGCAGCCCGGGGGGGGGCTATGGCTACACCTTC | CASSSPGGGYGYTF | . | TRBV5-1 | . | TRBJ1-2
TGTGCCTGGAGTGTACTGACCAGTGAAGCTTTCTTT | CAWSVLTSEAFF | . | TRBV30 | . | TRBJ1-1
TGTGCCAGCAGCCTACAGGGAGCTAATTCACCCCTCCACTTT | CASSLQGANSPLHF | . | TRBV3-1/TRBV3-2 | . | TRBJ1-6
TGCGCCAGCAGCTTGGTCGGGACAGGGGAGGAAAAACTGTTTTTT | CASSLVGTGEEKLFF | . | TRBV5-1 | TRBD1 | TRBJ1-4
TGCAGTGCCTCATTCGCTTTCTTT | CSASFAFF | once | TRBV20-1 | . | TRBJ1-1